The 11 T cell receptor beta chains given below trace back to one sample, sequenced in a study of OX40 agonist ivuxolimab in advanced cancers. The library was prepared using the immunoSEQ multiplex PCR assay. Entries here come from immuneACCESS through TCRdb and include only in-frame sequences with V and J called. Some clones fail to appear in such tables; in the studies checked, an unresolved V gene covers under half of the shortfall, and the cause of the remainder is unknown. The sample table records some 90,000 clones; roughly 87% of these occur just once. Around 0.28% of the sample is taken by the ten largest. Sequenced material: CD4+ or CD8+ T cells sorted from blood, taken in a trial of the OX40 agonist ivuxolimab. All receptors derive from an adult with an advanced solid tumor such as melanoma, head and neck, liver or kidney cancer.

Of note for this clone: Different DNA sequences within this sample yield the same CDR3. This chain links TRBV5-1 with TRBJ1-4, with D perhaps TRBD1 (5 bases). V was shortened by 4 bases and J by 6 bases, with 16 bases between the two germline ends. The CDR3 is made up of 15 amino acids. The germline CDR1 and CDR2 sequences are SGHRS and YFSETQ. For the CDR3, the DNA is TGCGCCAGCAGCCCGGACGGGGGAGTCGATGAAAAACTGTTTTTT. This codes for CASSPDGGVDEKLFF.

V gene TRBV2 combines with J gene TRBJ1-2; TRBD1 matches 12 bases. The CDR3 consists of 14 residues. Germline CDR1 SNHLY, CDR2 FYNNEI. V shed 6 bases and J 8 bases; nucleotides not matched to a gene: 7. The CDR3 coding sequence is TGTGCCAGCAGCCCTGGGACAGGGGGCGGAGGCTACACCTTC. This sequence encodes CASSPGTGGGGYTF.

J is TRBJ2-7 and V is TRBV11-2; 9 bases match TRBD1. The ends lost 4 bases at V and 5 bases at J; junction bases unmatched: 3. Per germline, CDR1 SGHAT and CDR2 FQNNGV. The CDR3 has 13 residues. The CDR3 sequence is CASSSDRGDEQYF. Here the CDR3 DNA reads TGTGCCAGCAGCTCTGACAGGGGGGACGAGCAGTACTTC.

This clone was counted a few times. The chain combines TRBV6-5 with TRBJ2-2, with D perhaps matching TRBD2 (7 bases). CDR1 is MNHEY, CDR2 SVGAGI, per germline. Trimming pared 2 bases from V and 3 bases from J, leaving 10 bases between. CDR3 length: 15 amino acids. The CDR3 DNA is TGTGCCAGCAGTTACCGGGGGGCGTACACCGGGGAGCTGTTTTTT. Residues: CASSYRGAYTGELFF.

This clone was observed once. The CDR3: CASSVDEGSGTDTQYF. DNA of the CDR3: TGTGCCAGCAGCGTAGATGAGGGTAGTGGGACAGATACGCAGTATTTT. V and J are TRBV9 and TRBJ2-3; a possible D gene is TRBD2 (5 bases). V was shortened by 0 bases and J by 3 bases, with 14 bases between the two germline ends. The CDR3 extends over 16 amino acids. The V gene's germline CDR1 is SGDLS and CDR2 YYNGEE.

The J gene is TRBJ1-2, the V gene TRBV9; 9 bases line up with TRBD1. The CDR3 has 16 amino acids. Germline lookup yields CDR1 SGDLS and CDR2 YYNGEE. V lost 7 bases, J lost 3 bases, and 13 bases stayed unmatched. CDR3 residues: CASFPLGTGNHYGYTF. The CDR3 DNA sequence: TGTGCCAGCTTCCCATTGGGGACAGGGAACCACTATGGCTACACCTTC.

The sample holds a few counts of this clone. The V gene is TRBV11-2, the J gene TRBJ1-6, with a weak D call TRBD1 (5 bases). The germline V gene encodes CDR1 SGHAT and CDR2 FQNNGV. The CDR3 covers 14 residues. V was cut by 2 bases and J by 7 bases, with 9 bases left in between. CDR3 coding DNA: TGTGCCAGCAGCTTAATGGGGCGGAATTCACCCCTCCACTTT. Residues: CASSLMGRNSPLHF.

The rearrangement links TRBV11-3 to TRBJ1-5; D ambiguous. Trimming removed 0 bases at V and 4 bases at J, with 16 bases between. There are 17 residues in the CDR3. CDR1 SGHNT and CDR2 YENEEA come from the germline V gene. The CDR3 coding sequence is TGTGCCAGCAGCTTAGATCGGGTCCGGGCCGGTAATCAGCCCCAGCATTTT. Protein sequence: CASSLDRVRAGNQPQHF. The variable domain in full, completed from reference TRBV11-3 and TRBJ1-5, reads EAGVVQSPRYKIIEKKQPVAFWCNPISGHNTLYWYLQNLGQGPELLIRYENEEAVDDSQLPKDRFSAERLKGVDSTLKIQPAELGDSAVYLCASSLDRVRAGNQPQHFGDGTRLSIL.

The CDR3: CASSRSPGGGSTEAFF. The CDR3 nucleotides are TGTGCCAGCAGTAGGAGTCCAGGGGGCGGTAGCACTGAAGCTTTCTTT. The chain employs TRBV6-4 and TRBJ1-1; 8 nucleotides match TRBD1. V lost 5 bases, J lost 4 bases, and 12 bases stayed unmatched. The CDR3 sequence is 16 residues long. Germline-derived CDR1 and CDR2 are MRHNA and SNTAGT.

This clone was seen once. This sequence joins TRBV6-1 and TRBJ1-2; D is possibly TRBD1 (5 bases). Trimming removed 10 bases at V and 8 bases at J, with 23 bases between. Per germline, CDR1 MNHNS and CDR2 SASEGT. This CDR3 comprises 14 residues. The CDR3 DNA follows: TGTGCCACATCATCATTTCACCAGGGACGAGGCTACACCTTC. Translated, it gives CATSSFHQGRGYTF.

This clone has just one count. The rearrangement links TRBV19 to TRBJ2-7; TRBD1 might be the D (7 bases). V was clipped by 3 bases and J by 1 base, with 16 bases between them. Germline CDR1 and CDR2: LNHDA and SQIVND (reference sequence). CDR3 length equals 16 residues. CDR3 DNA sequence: TGTGCCAGTAGTATCGGCAGTGCAGGGGGGTCCTACGAGCAGTACTTC. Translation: CASSIGSAGGSYEQYF. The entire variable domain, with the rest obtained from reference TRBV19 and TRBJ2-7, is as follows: DGGITQSPKYLFRKEGQNVTLSCEQNLNHDAMYWYRQDPGQGLRLIYYSQIVNDFQKGDIAEGYSVSREKKESFPLTVTSAQKNPTAFYLCASSIGSAGGSYEQYFGPGTRLTVT.